This entry features one T cell receptor beta chain sequence. The 5'RACE method, run with constant-segment primers, produced TCR alpha and TCR beta cDNA libraries (carrying sample barcodes and UMIs). TCRdb independently ran MiXCR on the 5' RACE reads; one entry per CDR3 protein. The sample consists of 300,000 or so distinct CDR3 sequences, 15% to 20% of them appearing once. The V segment lost 5 bases and the J segment 5 bases; nucleotides outside the gene matches: 3. This CDR3 region has 15 residues. This specimen belongs to a study of T-cell memory formation after mild COVID-19. About the study: Each donor largely had its own TCR clusters.

Material for sequencing was PBMCs or a T cell subset sorted from them (not recorded which). The source of this sequence is a young man who had mild COVID-19 (a few samples of this study predate the infection). Cell type and time point are not known. V is TRBV12-3 or TRBV12-4 and J is TRBJ2-2; 12 bases are shared with TRBD2. The CDR3 sequence: CASSASGGVTGELFF. CDR3 coding DNA: TGTGCCAGCAGTGCTAGCGGGGGGGTGACCGGGGAGCTGTTTTTT.